Below, 28 T cell receptor beta chains from the same sample are listed, as sequenced in a study of blood T cells in healthy people across ages. A second PCR of about 7 to 11 cycles used a sample-barcoded 5' primer and a J-beta primer mix. Using its own MiXCR run on the 5' RACE reads, TCRdb lists one record per CDR3 protein. The sample has under 2 million distinct CDR3 sequences, 30% to 35% seen once. The sequenced sample was blood. The source is a woman in her twenties or thirties in good health.

This clonotype was detected only a few times. The V call is TRBV12-3 or TRBV12-4, the J call TRBJ2-5; tentative D call: TRBD1 (6 bases). The end of the DNA is better explained by TRBJ2-7, so the J call may be wrong. The CDR3 consists of 16 residues. DNA of the CDR3: TGTGCCAGCAGTTTAGCGCTTAGGGCAGGGGCCAACGAGCAGTACTTC. Its protein product is CASSLALRAGANEQYF.

The chain couples TRBV9 to TRBJ1-2; possibly TRBD1 for D (6 bases). The germline gives CDR1 SGDLS, CDR2 YYNGEE. The V end was cut by 5 bases, the J end by 8 bases, with 16 bases between. The CDR3 spans 13 residues. The chain's CDR3 is CASSNGGAKGYTF. CDR3 DNA: TGTGCCAGCAGTAACGGGGGGGCTAAGGGCTACACCTTC. Combining the CDR3 with reference TRBV9 and TRBJ1-2 gives the whole variable domain DSGVTQTPKHLITATGQRVTLRCSPRSGDLSVYWYQQSLDQGLQFLIQYYNGEERAKGNILERFSAQQFPDLHSELNLSSLELGDSALYFCASSNGGAKGYTFGSGTRLTVV.

The chain combines TRBV5-1 with TRBJ1-1; 9 nucleotides line up with TRBD1. The CDR3 is made up of 15 amino acids. The germline gives CDR1 SGHRS, CDR2 YFSETQ. After removal of 5 bases from V and 5 bases from J, the junction contained 10 bases not matched to a gene. This CDR3 is CASRPWDRVGTEAFF. The DNA of the CDR3 is TGCGCCAGCAGACCATGGGACAGGGTTGGTACTGAAGCTTTCTTT. Supplemented by reference TRBV5-1 and TRBJ1-1, the full variable domain reads KAGVTQTPRYLIKTRGQQVTLSCSPISGHRSVSWYQQTPGQGLQFLFEYFSETQRNKGNFPGRFSGRQFSNSRSEMNVSTLELGDSALYLCASRPWDRVGTEAFFGQGTRLTVV.

This sequence joins TRBV29-1 and TRBJ2-3; 10 bases align to TRBD2. Germline CDR1 reads SQVTM; CDR2 reads ANQGSEA. The CDR3 is 11 amino acids. CDR3 amino acids: CTGTSDDTQYF. The CDR3 DNA is TGCACCGGGACTAGCGATGATACGCAGTATTTT.

This clonotype was counted many times. This chain links TRBV29-1 with TRBJ2-7; 9 nucleotides agree with TRBD1. The germline CDR1 and CDR2 sequences are SQVTM and ANQGSEA. The V and J ends lost 3 bases and 7 bases, in that order; junction bases with no gene match: 10. The CDR3 loop spans 14 amino acids. The CDR3 DNA reads TGCAGCGTTGAGTGGACCGGGACAGGGAGGGAGCAGTACTTC. This codes for CSVEWTGTGREQYF.

The chain links TRBV5-5 to TRBJ1-5, with 8 bases lining up with TRBD1. CDR3 length: 15 residues. After removal of 4 bases from V and 3 bases from J, the junction contained 6 bases not matched to a gene. Germline V gene lookup returns CDR1 SGHKS and CDR2 YYEKEE (reference sequence). The CDR3 coding sequence is TGTGCCAGCAGCCAAGGGACAGGATTCAATCAGCCCCAGCATTTT. The encoded protein is CASSQGTGFNQPQHF.

This clonotype was counted a few times. The chain couples TRBV5-4 to TRBJ2-7, with D perhaps matching TRBD1 (6 bases). CDR1 and CDR2 (germline): SGHNT, YYREEE (reference sequence). Trimming left V 2 bases short and J 2 bases short, with 11 bases between. This CDR3 has 14 amino acids. CDR3 nucleotides: TGTGCCAGCAGCTTTGCCCGGGACACCTACGAGCAGTACTTC. As protein: CASSFARDTYEQYF.

This clonotype was seen more than once but under ten times. The V gene is TRBV7-9, the J gene TRBJ2-7, with 12 bases fitting TRBD1. Germline assignment: CDR1 SEHNR and CDR2 FQNEAQ (reference sequence). The CDR3 contains 15 residues. The ends lost 5 bases at V and 7 bases at J; junction bases unmatched: 9. The CDR3: CASSPTGTGGKEQYF. The CDR3 nucleotides are TGTGCCAGCAGCCCAACCGGGACAGGGGGCAAAGAGCAGTACTTC.

This clonotype was picked up a small number of times. The V and J genes are TRBV25-1 and TRBJ1-5, with D tentatively TRBD1 (6 bases). CDR3 length: 15 residues. Trimming shortened V by 5 bases and J by 6 bases, and 17 bases separated the two germline ends. Germline CDR1 is MGHDK and CDR2 is SYGVNS. The chain's CDR3 is CASSPGHQGGQPQHF. CDR3 bases: TGTGCCAGCAGTCCCGGACACCAAGGGGGTCAGCCCCAGCATTTT. Supplemented by reference TRBV25-1 and TRBJ1-5, the full variable domain reads EADIYQTPRYLVIGTGKKITLECSQTMGHDKMYWYQQDPGMELHLIHYSYGVNSTEKGDLSSESTVSRIRTEHFPLTLESARPSHTSQYLCASSPGHQGGQPQHFGDGTRLSIL.

Many counts were recorded for this clonotype. The gene calls are TRBV12-3 or TRBV12-4 and TRBJ1-2, with unresolved D. Deletions cut 1 base from V and 4 bases from J, with 1 base between. CDR3 length: 11 residues. The CDR3 region has the DNA TGTGCCAGCAGTTTAGGCTATGGCTACACCTTC. As protein: CASSLGYGYTF.

V gene TRBV18 combines with J gene TRBJ1-5; D unresolved. The V end was cut by 2 bases, the J end by 3 bases, with 8 bases between. Looked up from germline, CDR1 is KGHSH and CDR2 is LQKENI. The CDR3 has 14 amino acids. The CDR3 loop reads CASSPTDANQPQHF. The CDR3 DNA is TGTGCCAGCTCACCAACCGACGCCAATCAGCCCCAGCATTTT.

This clonotype was counted at least ten times. This chain links TRBV29-1 with TRBJ2-3, with TRBD2 matching 8 bases. The CDR3 consists of 15 residues. Trimming took 4 bases from V and 1 from J; bases not matched to a gene: 7. Germline V gives CDR1 SQVTM, CDR2 ANQGSEA. CDR3 coding DNA: TGCAGCGTTGGCACGACTAGCGAACGCACAGATACGCAGTATTTT. Translated: CSVGTTSERTDTQYF.

The genes are TRBV30 and TRBJ2-1, with D perhaps matching TRBD1 (6 bases). In germline, CDR1 is GTSNPN, CDR2 SVGIG (reference sequence). The CDR3 covers 11 residues. Between the trimmed V and J ends, which lost 0 bases and 10 bases, there was a span of 7 bases. This CDR3 is CAWSVQGEQFF. CDR3 DNA sequence: TGTGCCTGGAGTGTACAGGGAGAGCAGTTCTTC.

V gene TRBV27 combines with J gene TRBJ2-7, with 7 bases aligning to TRBD1. Unmatched junction bases numbered 4, after V lost 0 bases and J lost 2 bases. Germline V gene data show CDR1 as MNHEY and CDR2 as SMNVEV (reference sequence). The CDR3 has 15 residues. In DNA form, the CDR3 reads TGTGCCAGCAGTTTATCGCCACAGGGGACCTACGAGCAGTACTTC. Translation gives CASSLSPQGTYEQYF.

This chain uses TRBV5-6 with TRBJ2-2, with D hard to call. Trimming removed 1 base from V and 0 bases from J, with 10 bases in between. Germline assignment: CDR1 SGHDT and CDR2 YYEEEE. The CDR3 loop spans 16 amino acids. CDR3 region: CASSLLGRTNTGELFF. DNA for the CDR3: TGTGCCAGCAGCTTGCTGGGCAGGACGAACACCGGGGAGCTGTTTTTT.

V is TRBV4-1 and J is TRBJ2-5, with no clear D. The assigned J gene may be wrong: the sequence end matches TRBJ2-7 better. The CDR3 runs 14 residues. Germline CDR1 is MGHRA and CDR2 is YSYEKL. The CDR3 region is CASSQEGYAYEQYF. In DNA form, the CDR3 reads TGCGCCAGCAGCCAAGAAGGGTACGCCTACGAGCAGTACTTC.

The chain joins TRBV11-2 to TRBJ2-1; a possible D gene is TRBD1 (5 bases). The CDR3 has 12 residues. Germline V gene sequence: CDR1 SGHAT, CDR2 FQNNGV. V was cut by 3 bases and J by 8 bases, with 8 bases left in between. This chain's CDR3 is CASSFTGYEQFF. For the CDR3, the DNA is TGTGCCAGCAGCTTTACAGGTTATGAGCAGTTCTTC.

The chain links TRBV12-3 or TRBV12-4 to TRBJ2-1; maybe TRBD2 (7 bases). V gave up 8 bases and J gave up 5 bases, with 16 bases separating them. The CDR3 is made up of 14 amino acids. CDR3 loop: CASVVGGPHNEQFF. In DNA, the CDR3 is TGTGCCAGCGTGGTGGGGGGGCCCCACAATGAGCAGTTCTTC.

Only a few counts were recorded for this clonotype. The chain couples TRBV15 to TRBJ2-7; D remains unclear. CDR1 and CDR2 (germline): LNHNV, YYDKDF (reference sequence). V was pared by 1 base and J by 2 bases, with 12 bases between. The CDR3 totals 15 residues. The CDR3 is CATSRASSGTYEQYF. The CDR3 DNA is TGTGCCACCAGCAGAGCATCTTCAGGAACCTACGAGCAGTACTTC.

The chain uses TRBV20-1 and TRBJ1-1; D is ambiguous. The CDR3 extends over 13 amino acids. V was clipped by 5 bases and J by 0 bases, with 10 bases between them. Germline CDR1 and CDR2: DFQATT and SNEGSKA (reference sequence). The CDR3 DNA follows: TGCAGTGCTCTCAACACCATGAACACTGAAGCTTTCTTT. Translated: CSALNTMNTEAFF.

The V gene is TRBV5-4, the J gene TRBJ2-5; 8 bases line up with TRBD1. The CDR3 runs 16 residues. Per the germline V gene, CDR1 is SGHNT and CDR2 is YYREEE (reference sequence). The junction had 11 bases not matched to a gene; V was cut back by 4 bases and J by 3 bases. The CDR3 reads CASSRGNQGAEETQYF. The CDR3 DNA is TGTGCCAGCAGCCGCGGGAACCAGGGGGCCGAAGAGACCCAGTACTTC.

In this sample, this clonotype turned up a few times. The chain is built from TRBV6-1 and TRBJ2-5, with D perhaps TRBD1 or TRBD2 (6 bases each). Germline V gene data show CDR1 as MNHNS and CDR2 as SASEGT. The V and J ends lost 7 bases and 5 bases respectively, with 17 bases between them. The CDR3 length is 14 residues. Written as DNA, the CDR3 is TGTGCCAGCAAAGGTAGCGGAGGGGGTGAGACCCAGTACTTC. It translates to CASKGSGGGETQYF.

The gene calls are TRBV20-1 and TRBJ1-5; TRBD1 matches 10 bases. The CDR3 has 15 residues. Per germline, CDR1 DFQATT and CDR2 SNEGSKA (reference sequence). V trimming: 5 bases; J trimming: 5 bases; junction bases outside the gene matches: 9. The CDR3 reads CSAQDRGGFDQPQHF. The CDR3 DNA reads as TGCAGTGCTCAGGACAGGGGGGGTTTTGATCAGCCCCAGCATTTT.

This clonotype was seen more than once but under ten times. The chain couples TRBV30 to TRBJ2-3; TRBD2 agrees at 7 bases. CDR1 and CDR2 from the germline V gene are GTSNPN and SVGIG (reference sequence). J was trimmed by 2 bases and V by 0 bases; bases with no gene match: 5. The CDR3 is 15 residues long. CDR3 sequence: CAWSVSGGSTDTQYF. CDR3 DNA sequence: TGTGCCTGGAGTGTATCGGGGGGTTCCACAGATACGCAGTATTTT.

This chain connects TRBV20-1 to TRBJ2-1, with D unresolved. Germline CDR1 and CDR2: DFQATT and SNEGSKA (reference sequence). Trimming removed 6 bases from V and 8 bases from J, with 14 bases in between. This CDR3 is 12 amino acids long. The CDR3 nucleotides are TGCAGTGCAGGGCCTCTCGGACATGAGCAGTTCTTC. Its protein product is CSAGPLGHEQFF.

This clonotype has only a few counts. The chain is built from TRBV9 and TRBJ2-7; D is possibly TRBD1 or TRBD2 (5 bases each). The germline V gene has CDR1 SGDLS and CDR2 YYNGEE. The germline V and J ends were trimmed by 0 bases and 3 bases, with 13 bases remaining between them. CDR3 length: 15 residues. The chain's CDR3 is CASSVGSGAHYEQYF. The CDR3 nucleotides are TGTGCCAGCAGCGTAGGGTCCGGGGCTCACTACGAGCAGTACTTC.

The rearrangement joins TRBV10-3 to TRBJ2-6; D uncertain. The V and J ends lost 3 bases and 1 base respectively, with 10 bases between them. Per the germline V gene, CDR1 is ENHRY and CDR2 is SYGVKD. The CDR3 length is 16 residues. For the CDR3, the DNA is TGTGCCATCAGTGACCCCTTCGGGTCTGGGGCCAACGTCCTGACTTTC. Its protein is CAISDPFGSGANVLTF.

This clonotype was counted a single time. The rearrangement joins TRBV5-1 to TRBJ2-7, with no clear D. Looked up from germline, CDR1 is SGHRS and CDR2 is YFSETQ. The CDR3 contains 16 residues. V lost 4 bases to trimming and J lost 1 base, with 18 bases between them. The CDR3 DNA follows: TGCGCCAGCAGCCTCAATACAGTTCCCTCTTCCTACGAGCAGTACTTC. Translation gives CASSLNTVPSSYEQYF.